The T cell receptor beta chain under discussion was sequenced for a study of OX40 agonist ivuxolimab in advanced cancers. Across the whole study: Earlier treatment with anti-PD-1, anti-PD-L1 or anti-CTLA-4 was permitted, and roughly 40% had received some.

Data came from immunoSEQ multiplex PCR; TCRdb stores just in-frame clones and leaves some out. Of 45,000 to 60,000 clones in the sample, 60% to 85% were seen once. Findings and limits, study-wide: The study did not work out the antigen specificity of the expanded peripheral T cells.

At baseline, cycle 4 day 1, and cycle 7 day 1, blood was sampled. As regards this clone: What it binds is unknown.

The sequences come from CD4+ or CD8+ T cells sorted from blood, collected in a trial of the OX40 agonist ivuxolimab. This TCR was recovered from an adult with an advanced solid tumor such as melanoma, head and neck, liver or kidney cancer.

CDR3 in amino acids: CSVRAGGTQPQHF. CDR3 nucleotides: TGCAGCGTGCGGGCAGGGGGAACTCAGCCCCAGCATTTT. The V and J genes are TRBV29-1 and TRBJ1-5; 7 positions agree with TRBD1. The germline CDR1 and CDR2 sequences are SQVTM and ANQGSEA. The CDR3 loop spans 13 amino acids. After removal of 6 bases from V and 6 bases from J, the junction contained 8 bases not matched to a gene.